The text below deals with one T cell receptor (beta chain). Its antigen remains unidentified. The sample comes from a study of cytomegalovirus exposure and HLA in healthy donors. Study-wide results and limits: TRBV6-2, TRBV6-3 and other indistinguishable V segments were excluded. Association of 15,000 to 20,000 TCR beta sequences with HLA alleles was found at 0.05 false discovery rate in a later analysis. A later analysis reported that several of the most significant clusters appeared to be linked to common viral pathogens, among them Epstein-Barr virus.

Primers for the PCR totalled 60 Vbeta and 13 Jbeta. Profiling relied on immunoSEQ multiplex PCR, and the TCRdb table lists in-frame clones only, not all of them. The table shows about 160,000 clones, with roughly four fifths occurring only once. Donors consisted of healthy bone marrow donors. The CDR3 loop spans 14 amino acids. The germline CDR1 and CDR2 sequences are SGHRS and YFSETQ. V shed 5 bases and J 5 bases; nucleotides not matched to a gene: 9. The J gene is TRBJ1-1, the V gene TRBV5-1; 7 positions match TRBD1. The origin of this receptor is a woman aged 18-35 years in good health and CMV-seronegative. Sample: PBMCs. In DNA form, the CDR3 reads TGCGCCAGCAGTATCGACAGGGTTGATACTGAAGCTTTCTTT. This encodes CASSIDRVDTEAFF.